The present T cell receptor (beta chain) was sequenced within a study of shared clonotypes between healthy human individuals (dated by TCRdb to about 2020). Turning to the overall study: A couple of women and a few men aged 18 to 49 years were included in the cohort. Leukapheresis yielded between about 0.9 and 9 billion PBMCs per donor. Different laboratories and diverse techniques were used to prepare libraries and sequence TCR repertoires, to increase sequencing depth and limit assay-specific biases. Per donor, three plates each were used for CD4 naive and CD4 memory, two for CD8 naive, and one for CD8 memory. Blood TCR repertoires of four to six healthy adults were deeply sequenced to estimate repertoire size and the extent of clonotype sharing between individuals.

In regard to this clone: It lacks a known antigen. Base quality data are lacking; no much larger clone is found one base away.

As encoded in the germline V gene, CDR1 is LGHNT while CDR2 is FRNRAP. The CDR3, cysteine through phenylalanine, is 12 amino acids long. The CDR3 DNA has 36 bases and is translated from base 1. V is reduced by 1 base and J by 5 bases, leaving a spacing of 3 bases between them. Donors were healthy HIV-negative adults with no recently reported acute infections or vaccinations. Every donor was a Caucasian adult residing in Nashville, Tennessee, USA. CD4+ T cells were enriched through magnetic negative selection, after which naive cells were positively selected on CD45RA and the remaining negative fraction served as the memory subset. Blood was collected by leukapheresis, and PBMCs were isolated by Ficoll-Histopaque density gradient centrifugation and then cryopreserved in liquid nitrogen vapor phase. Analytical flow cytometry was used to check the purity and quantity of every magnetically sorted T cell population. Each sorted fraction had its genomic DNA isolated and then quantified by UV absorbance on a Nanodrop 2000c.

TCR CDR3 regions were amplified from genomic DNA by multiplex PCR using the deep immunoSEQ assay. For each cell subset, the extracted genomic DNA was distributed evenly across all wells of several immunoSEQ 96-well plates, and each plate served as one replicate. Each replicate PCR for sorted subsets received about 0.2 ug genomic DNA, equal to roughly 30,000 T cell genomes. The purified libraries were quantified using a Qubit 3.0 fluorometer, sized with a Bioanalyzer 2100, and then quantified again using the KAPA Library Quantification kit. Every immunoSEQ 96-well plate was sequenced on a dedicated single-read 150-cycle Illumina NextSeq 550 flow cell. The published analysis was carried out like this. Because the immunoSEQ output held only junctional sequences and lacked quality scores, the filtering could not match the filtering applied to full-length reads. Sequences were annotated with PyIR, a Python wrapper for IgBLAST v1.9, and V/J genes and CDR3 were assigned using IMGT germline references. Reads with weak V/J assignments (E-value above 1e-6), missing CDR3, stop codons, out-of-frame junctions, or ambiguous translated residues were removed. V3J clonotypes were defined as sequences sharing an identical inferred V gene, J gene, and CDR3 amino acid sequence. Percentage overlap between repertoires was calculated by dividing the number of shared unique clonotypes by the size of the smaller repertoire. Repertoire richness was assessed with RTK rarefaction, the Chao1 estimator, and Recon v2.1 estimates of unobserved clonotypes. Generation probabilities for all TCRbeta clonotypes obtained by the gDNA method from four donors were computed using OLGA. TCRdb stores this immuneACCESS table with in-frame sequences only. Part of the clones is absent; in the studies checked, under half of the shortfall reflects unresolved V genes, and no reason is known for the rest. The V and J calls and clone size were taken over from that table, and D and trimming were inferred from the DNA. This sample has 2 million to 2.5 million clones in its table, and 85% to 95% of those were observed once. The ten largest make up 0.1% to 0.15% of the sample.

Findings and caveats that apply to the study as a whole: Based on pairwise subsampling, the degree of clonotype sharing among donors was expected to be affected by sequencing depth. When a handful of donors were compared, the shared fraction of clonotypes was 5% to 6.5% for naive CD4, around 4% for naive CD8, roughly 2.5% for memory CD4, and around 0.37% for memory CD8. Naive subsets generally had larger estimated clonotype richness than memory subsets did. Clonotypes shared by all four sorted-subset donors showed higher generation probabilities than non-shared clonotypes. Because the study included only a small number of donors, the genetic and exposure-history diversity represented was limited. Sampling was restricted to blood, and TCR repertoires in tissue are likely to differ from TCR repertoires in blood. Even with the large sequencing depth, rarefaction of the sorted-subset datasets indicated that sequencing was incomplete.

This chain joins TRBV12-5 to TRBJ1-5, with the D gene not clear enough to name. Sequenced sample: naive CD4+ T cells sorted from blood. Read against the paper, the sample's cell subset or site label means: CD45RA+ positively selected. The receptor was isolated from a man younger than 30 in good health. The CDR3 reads CASGLGYQPQHF. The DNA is TGTGCTAGTGGTTTGGGATATCAGCCCCAGCATTTT.